Below are 3 T cell receptor beta chains sequenced from a single sample in a study of T cells after yellow fever vaccination. TCRdb recomputed calls from the 5' RACE reads with MiXCR, one row per CDR3 protein. The profile shows 200,000 to 250,000 distinct CDR3 sequences, about 3% of them singletons. The source material was CD4+ T cells sorted from PBMCs, sampled 10 days after the yellow fever booster vaccination. The receptor set was obtained from a man between 18 and 35 years old who received the YFV17D yellow fever vaccine.

V gene TRBV18 combines with J gene TRBJ2-5, with 8 bases identical to TRBD2. J gave up 5 bases and V 3 bases, and 5 bases lay outside the gene matches. Per the germline V gene, CDR1 is KGHSH and CDR2 is LQKENI. The CDR3 is made up of 14 amino acids. The CDR3 nucleotides are TGTGCCAGCTCACCCCCGACTAGCGTTGAGACCCAGTACTTC. This codes for CASSPPTSVETQYF.

This clonotype has a count of ten or more. J is TRBJ1-5 and V is TRBV7-8, with a tentative D call TRBD1 (5 bases). Germline CDR1 is SGHVS and CDR2 is FQNEAQ. V shed 6 bases and J shed 0 bases, with 21 bases lying between them. The CDR3 length is 18 residues. DNA for the CDR3: TGTGCCAGCAGAGGTGACAAGGGGCCGGCTTTTAGCAATCAGCCCCAGCATTTT. Translated: CASRGDKGPAFSNQPQHF.

CDR3 DNA: TGCGCCAGCGCCACAGGGCGGGGCGGCTACACCTTC. Residues: CASATGRGGYTF. This chain connects TRBV5-1 to TRBJ1-2; perhaps TRBD1 as D (6 bases). The germline V gene encodes CDR1 SGHRS and CDR2 YFSETQ. The length of the CDR3 is 12 residues. V dropped 7 bases and J dropped 8 bases, with 15 bases sitting between them.